Listed below are T cell receptor beta chains from one sample, sequenced in a study of early T cells in non-severe SARS-CoV-2 infection. Via MiXCR, TCRdb re-called the 5' RACE reads, giving one row per CDR3 protein. This table has around 33,000 distinct CDR3 sequences, 5.8% appearing once. The sample comprised whole blood. These receptors were collected from an adult who was a healthcare worker with PCR-confirmed SARS-CoV-2 infection or an uninfected control (not recorded which). The CDR3 runs from the conserved cysteine through the conserved F or W. D genes are given only for firm matches. Not every row has a clone size; where given, it reads once, few, many or a size class.

TRBJ2-7,TRBV7-2,NA,many,CASSLMGATYEQYF,TGTGCCAGCAGCTTAATGGGGGCAACATACGAGCAGTACTTC
TRBJ2-2,TRBV2,TRBD1,many,CASSDRGQGFGELFF,TGTGCCAGCAGTGATCGGGGACAGGGGTTCGGGGAGCTGTTTTTT
TRBJ2-4,TRBV24-1,TRBD2,many,CATSPSGSGNIQYF,TGTGCCACCAGTCCCAGCGGGAGCGGAAACATTCAGTACTTC
TRBJ2-2,TRBV7-6,NA,NA,CASSRDVGELFF,TGTGCCAGCAGCCGGGACGTCGGGGAGCTGTTTTTT
TRBJ2-3,TRBV10-3,NA,NA,CAISGPRGLLTDTQYF,TGTGCCATCAGTGGTCCGAGGGGCCTTCTCACAGATACGCAGTATTTT
TRBJ1-5,TRBV6-2/TRBV6-3,NA,many,CASSWGLGQPQHF,TGTGCCAGCAGTTGGGGGTTGGGGCAGCCCCAGCATTTT
TRBJ2-3,TRBV29-1,NA,many,CSVDRGHTDTQYF,TGCAGCGTTGACAGAGGGCACACAGATACGCAGTATTTT
TRBJ1-1,TRBV5-1,TRBD1,many,CASRNTGGTEAFF,TGCGCCAGCAGGAACACAGGGGGCACTGAAGCTTTCTTT
TRBJ1-6,TRBV5-4,NA,many,CASSYDRTARSPLHF,TGTGCCAGCAGCTACGACCGAACTGCTCGCTCACCCCTCCACTTT
TRBJ2-3,TRBV6-5,NA,many,CASRMNALTDTQYF,TGTGCCAGCAGGATGAACGCCTTAACAGATACGCAGTATTTT
TRBJ2-1,TRBV11-2,TRBD2,NA,CASSLPSGRGNEQFF,TGTGCCAGCAGCTTACCGAGCGGGAGAGGTAATGAGCAGTTCTTC
TRBJ2-1,TRBV5-1,TRBD2,NA,CASSFNPGLAIRYNVQFF,TGCGCCAGCAGCTTCAACCCGGGACTAGCGATCCGCTACAATGTGCAGTTCTTC
TRBJ2-6,TRBV7-2,TRBD2,NA,CASSPLGGAGANVLTF,TGTGCCAGCAGTCCCCTCGGGGGGGCTGGGGCCAACGTCCTGACTTTC
TRBJ2-7,TRBV20-1,TRBD2,NA,CSARLGTSGAYEQYF,TGCAGTGCTAGATTGGGGACTAGCGGGGCCTACGAGCAGTACTTC
TRBJ2-1,TRBV18,NA,many,CASSPRSGRNNNEQFF,TGTGCCAGCTCCCCCCGTTCCGGGAGAAACAACAATGAGCAGTTCTTC